These T cell receptor beta chains were read from a single sample in a study of cytomegalovirus exposure and HLA in healthy donors. Sequenced by immunoSEQ multiplex PCR; TCRdb stores in-frame clones only, minus some. The table has about 82,000 clones, roughly 96% seen once. Sequences were obtained from PBMCs. The source is a woman younger than 35 in good health and CMV-seronegative. The CDR3 runs from the conserved cysteine through the conserved F or W. A D gene is named only where the DNA matches it firmly. The size of a clone is reported for some rows only, either as once, few or many, or as a class for expanded clones.

j_gene | abundance | v_gene | d_gene | CDR3aa | CDR3nt
TRBJ2-3 | . | TRBV7-2 | TRBD1 | CASSLDRGTQYF | TGTGCCAGCAGCTTAGACAGGGGCACGCAGTATTTT
TRBJ2-7 | . | TRBV7-2 | . | CASSPTFSRLPEQYF | TGTGCCAGCAGCCCGACCTTCTCGCGGCTCCCCGAGCAGTACTTC
TRBJ2-7 | . | TRBV29-1 | TRBD1 | CSVEGQGAHEQYF | TGCAGCGTTGAAGGGCAGGGGGCCCACGAGCAGTACTTC
TRBJ2-7 | . | TRBV6-6 | TRBD1 | CASSNPGQGIYEQYF | TGTGCCAGCAGTAATCCGGGACAGGGCATCTACGAGCAGTACTTC
TRBJ1-6 | once | TRBV6-5 | . | CASRPTGDNSPLHF | TGTGCCAGCAGACCGACAGGCGATAATTCACCCCTCCACTTT
TRBJ2-3 | once | TRBV6-6 | TRBD2 | CASSKAGSTDTQYF | TGTGCCAGCAGCAAAGCGGGAAGCACAGATACGCAGTATTTT
TRBJ1-1 | . | TRBV28 | TRBD1 | CASNTDRPQGGAFF | TGTGCCAGCAACACGGACAGGCCCCAAGGAGGAGCTTTCTTT
TRBJ2-7 | . | TRBV5-8 | . | CASSLAPGLRNEQYF | TGTGCCAGCAGCCTCGCCCCCGGGTTGCGGAACGAGCAGTACTTC
TRBJ2-7 | . | TRBV6-6 | . | CASSYERGGGYEQYF | TGTGCCAGCAGTTACGAAAGGGGGGGTGGCTACGAGCAGTACTTC
TRBJ2-5 | . | TRBV28 | . | CARPTAPGETQYF | TGTGCCAGGCCGACGGCACCAGGAGAGACCCAGTACTTC
TRBJ1-1 | . | TRBV7-2 | TRBD1 | CASSSSTGWGTEAFF | TGTGCCAGCAGCTCTTCGACAGGGTGGGGGACTGAAGCTTTCTTT
TRBJ1-1 | . | TRBV4-1 | . | CASSQVFSSNTEAFF | TGCGCCAGCAGCCAAGTATTCTCCTCGAACACTGAAGCTTTCTTT
TRBJ2-3 | . | TRBV10-2 | TRBD2 | CASSGPSAGGPDTQYF | TGCGCCAGCAGTGGACCCTCGGCGGGGGGTCCAGATACGCAGTATTTT
TRBJ2-5 | . | TRBV29-1 | . | CSVGERGQETQYF | TGCAGCGTTGGCGAACGCGGACAAGAGACCCAGTACTTC
TRBJ2-5 | . | TRBV29-1 | . | CSVEDRETQYF | TGCAGCGTTGAAGACAGGGAGACCCAGTACTTC
TRBJ2-1 | . | TRBV27 | TRBD2 | CASSLAPGLARTNEQFF | TGTGCCAGCAGTCTAGCACCGGGACTAGCGAGAACGAATGAGCAGTTCTTC
TRBJ1-3 | . | TRBV5-4 | . | CASSLTAGPGNTIYF | TGTGCCAGCAGCTTGACGGCGGGACCGGGAAACACCATATATTTT
TRBJ2-2 | . | TRBV27 | TRBD2 | CASSFAIRGLAGDGELFF | TGTGCCAGCAGTTTTGCCATCCGCGGACTAGCGGGGGACGGGGAGCTGTTTTTT
TRBJ1-1 | . | TRBV28 | . | CASSLREGTEAFF | TGTGCCAGCAGTTTAAGGGAGGGCACTGAAGCTTTCTTT
TRBJ1-1 | few | TRBV4-3 | TRBD1 | CASSRGQVNTEAFF | TGCGCCAGCAGCCGCGGACAGGTCAACACTGAAGCTTTCTTT
TRBJ2-3 | . | TRBV11-2 | TRBD1 | CASRNRGQTDTQYF | TGTGCCAGCAGAAACAGGGGGCAGACAGATACGCAGTATTTT
TRBJ1-1 | . | TRBV11-2 | . | CASSLGAVNTEAFF | TGTGCCAGCAGCTTAGGTGCGGTAAACACTGAAGCTTTCTTT
TRBJ2-3 | . | TRBV6-6 | . | CASSYSAETDTQYF | TGTGCCAGCAGTTACTCAGCGGAGACAGATACGCAGTATTTT
TRBJ1-5 | . | TRBV4-1 | . | CASSQDRRGPNQPQHF | TGCGCCAGCAGCCAAGATCGCAGGGGCCCCAATCAGCCCCAGCATTTT
TRBJ2-3 | . | TRBV6-5 | . | CARGAVSSTDTQYF | TGTGCCAGAGGGGCGGTGAGCAGCACAGATACGCAGTATTTT
TRBJ1-2 | . | TRBV7-2 | . | CASSLDLGAGGYTF | TGTGCCAGCAGCTTAGATCTGGGGGCGGGCGGCTACACCTTC
TRBJ2-3 | . | TRBV5-4 | TRBD2 | CASSLAGLAGKDTQYF | TGTGCCAGCAGCTTGGCTGGACTAGCGGGAAAAGATACGCAGTATTTT
TRBJ2-7 | . | TRBV6-5 | TRBD1 | CASSYSQGVTYEQYF | TGTGCCAGCAGTTACTCCCAGGGGGTCACCTACGAGCAGTACTTC
TRBJ2-7 | . | TRBV5-1 | TRBD2 | CASSLGPSGGDVYEQYF | TGCGCCAGCAGCTTGGGACCTAGCGGGGGGGACGTATACGAGCAGTACTTC
TRBJ1-2 | . | TRBV5-6 | . | CASSLKQGVRYGYTF | TGTGCCAGCAGCCTGAAACAGGGAGTAAGGTATGGCTACACCTTC
TRBJ2-1 | . | TRBV27 | TRBD2 | CASTTSGAYNEQFF | TGTGCCAGCACTACTAGCGGGGCATACAATGAGCAGTTCTTC
TRBJ1-3 | . | TRBV9 | . | CASSVAAEGTIYF | TGTGCCAGCAGCGTAGCTGCGGAGGGGACCATATATTTT
TRBJ2-1 | . | TRBV10-1 | TRBD2 | CASSAGLAGGLIRSSYNEQFF | TGCGCCAGCAGCGCCGGACTAGCGGGGGGGTTAATAAGGAGCTCCTACAATGAGCAGTTCTTC
TRBJ2-1 | . | TRBV10-3 | TRBD2 | CAISEGLAGAEQFF | TGTGCCATCAGTGAGGGACTAGCGGGCGCTGAGCAGTTCTTC
TRBJ2-5 | . | TRBV5-1 | TRBD1 | CASSLGQGAETQYF | TGCGCCAGCAGCTTGGGTCAGGGGGCTGAGACCCAGTACTTC
TRBJ2-7 | . | TRBV11-2 | TRBD2 | CASRRRLGAGDEQYF | TGTGCCAGCAGGAGAAGACTTGGAGCGGGGGACGAGCAGTACTTC
TRBJ2-5 | . | TRBV6-1 | . | CASSELGGGMETQYF | TGTGCCAGCAGTGAATTGGGAGGGGGAATGGAGACCCAGTACTTC
TRBJ2-7 | once | TRBV10-2 | . | CASSQGLIGEQYF | TGCGCCAGCAGTCAGGGTTTGATAGGCGAGCAGTACTTC
TRBJ1-5 | . | TRBV2 | . | CASSRAAGNAPQHF | TGTGCCAGCAGTAGGGCGGCGGGAAATGCGCCCCAGCATTTT
TRBJ2-1 | . | TRBV9 | . | CASSVERLRSNEQFF | TGTGCCAGCAGCGTAGAGAGGCTGAGGTCCAATGAGCAGTTCTTC
TRBJ2-1 | once | TRBV4-1 | TRBD2 | CASSPGTSGDRYNEQFF | TGCGCCAGCAGTCCCGGGACTAGCGGGGACCGATACAATGAGCAGTTCTTC
TRBJ2-5 | . | TRBV10-3 | TRBD1 | CAIREQGAGETQYF | TGTGCCATCCGTGAACAGGGGGCTGGGGAGACCCAGTACTTC
TRBJ2-7 | . | TRBV10-3 | TRBD2 | CASKLAGESYEQYF | TGTGCCTCGAAACTAGCGGGAGAGTCCTACGAGCAGTACTTC
TRBJ2-6 | . | TRBV28 | TRBD2 | CASSFGGSAGANVLTF | TGTGCCAGCAGTTTCGGGGGGTCGGCTGGGGCCAACGTCCTGACTTTC
TRBJ1-4 | . | TRBV2 | . | CATTREATNEKLFF | TGTGCCACGACAAGGGAGGCAACTAATGAAAAACTGTTTTTT
TRBJ1-1 | . | TRBV15 | TRBD1 | CATSIRNRGQAFF | TGTGCCACCTCCATCCGGAACAGGGGGCAAGCTTTCTTT
TRBJ2-6 | . | TRBV18 | . | CASSPNKASGANVLTF | TGTGCCAGCTCACCAAATAAAGCCTCTGGGGCCAACGTCCTGACTTTC
TRBJ2-7 | . | TRBV6-6 | TRBD2 | CGHEREGLYEQYF | TGTGGACATGAGCGGGAGGGCCTCTACGAGCAGTACTTC
TRBJ2-7 | . | TRBV6-5 | . | CASSRDYEQYF | TGTGCCAGCAGCCGGGACTACGAGCAGTACTTC
TRBJ1-1 | . | TRBV5-1 | . | CASSRTTGTHMNTEAFF | TGCGCCAGCAGCCGGACAACCGGGACACACATGAACACTGAAGCTTTCTTT
TRBJ2-7 | . | TRBV7-2 | . | CASSPVQGASYEQYF | TGTGCCAGCAGCCCGGTACAGGGAGCCTCCTACGAGCAGTACTTC
TRBJ1-5 | . | TRBV7-6 | TRBD1 | CASSQETGIQPQHF | TGTGCCAGCAGCCAAGAGACAGGGATCCAGCCCCAGCATTTT
TRBJ2-3 | once | TRBV5-5 | . | CASSLTLATDTQYF | TGTGCCAGCAGCTTGACTCTAGCCACAGATACGCAGTATTTT
TRBJ2-5 | . | TRBV5-1 | TRBD2 | CASSAYLAGGETQYF | TGCGCCAGCAGCGCCTACCTAGCGGGGGGTGAGACCCAGTACTTC
TRBJ2-5 | . | TRBV7-2 | TRBD1 | CASTTGQGTLETQYF | TGTGCCAGCACCACTGGACAGGGAACTTTAGAGACCCAGTACTTC
TRBJ2-7 | . | TRBV7-9 | TRBD2 | CASSSRGTSVFAYEQYF | TGTGCCAGCAGCTCGAGGGGGACTAGCGTGTTCGCCTACGAGCAGTACTTC
TRBJ2-7 | . | TRBV4-1 | . | CASSQGASRTLGNEQYF | TGCGCCAGCAGCCAGGGCGCCTCCCGGACTCTTGGCAACGAGCAGTACTTC
TRBJ2-3 | . | TRBV11-2 | . | CASSATQGKSTDTQYF | TGTGCCAGCAGCGCCACACAGGGAAAAAGCACAGATACGCAGTATTTT
TRBJ1-2 | few | TRBV19 | TRBD1 | CASRTGPNYGYTF | TGTGCCAGCCGGACAGGACCTAACTATGGCTACACCTTC